Listed here is a single T cell receptor beta chain. CDR1 MGHDK and CDR2 SYGVNS come from the germline V gene. Trimming cost V 4 bases and J 4 bases, with 11 bases left between them. The CDR3 is made up of 14 amino acids. This record comes from a study of blood T cell repertoires in COVID-19. Profiling relied on immunoSEQ multiplex PCR, and the TCRdb table lists in-frame clones only, not all of them. The sample holds about 190,000 clones; 84% are singletons and the top ten take 14%. The chain carries TRBV25-1 and TRBJ1-5; tentative D call: TRBD1 (6 bases). The receptor was derived from a man aged 25 to 40 with active or convalescent COVID-19. Sample: peripheral blood. The CDR3: CASSGVQGNQPQHF. For the CDR3, the DNA is TGTGCCAGCAGTGGAGTACAGGGAAATCAGCCCCAGCATTTT.